This TCR beta chain came from a study of blood T cell repertoires in COVID-19. Participant age was about 18 to 89 years, and participants resided in roughly 25 US areas. Participants had their cohort set by participant-reported clinical history. Two negative PCRs, clearance, or symptom resolution characterized the recovered Cohort 3 donors. CDR1 SEHNR and CDR2 FQNEAQ come from the germline V gene (reference sequence). CDR3 length equals 13 residues. Trimming removed 5 bases at V and 10 bases at J, with 14 bases between. The protocol was immunoSEQ multiplex PCR, while the TCRdb copy is restricted to in-frame clones and leaves out a portion. The sample lists around 400,000 clones, just under 90% occurring once.

The clonotype was recovered from a woman aged 25 to 45 who had recovered from COVID-19. Sequencing input: PBMCs or T cells enriched from blood (not recorded which). The V call is TRBV7-9, the J call TRBJ1-4; D is possibly TRBD1 (6 bases). This chain's CDR3 is CASSTNQGSKLFF. The CDR3 DNA sequence: TGTGCCAGCAGCACAAACCAGGGGTCAAAACTGTTTTTT.